There are many counts of the clone carrying this TCR beta chain. The antigen remains undetermined. Researchers prepared the TCRbeta library using unique molecular identifiers, the study reports. MiXCR was run by TCRdb on the PCR reads, yielding one entry per CDR3 protein. The data show about 580,000 distinct CDR3 sequences, with roughly 23% seen just once and over 12% held by the top ten. From germline, CDR1 is DFQATT and CDR2 SNEGSKA (reference sequence). The CDR3 is made up of 16 amino acids. V shed 6 bases, J shed 3 bases, and the junction held 14 bases outside the gene matches. The record originates from a study of T-cell reconstitution after alpha-beta-depleted transplantation in children. Study results and limitations: T cells produced anew were the main source of T-cell counts and diversity one year after transplant.

The TCR sequence derives from a boy younger than two who had a stem cell transplant for acute myeloid leukemia, so the T cells may come from the graft donor. The specimen comprised PBMCs, mostly from graft donor cells, sampled 360 days after TCRalphabeta/CD19-depleted stem cell transplant. The chain employs TRBV20-1 and TRBJ2-3; 8 bases map to TRBD2. Here the CDR3 reads CSAIRAAGGITDTQYF. The CDR3, as DNA: TGCAGTGCCATCCGAGCGGCGGGGGGAATAACAGATACGCAGTATTTT.